Shown below are 14 T cell receptor beta chains from a single sample sequenced in a study of identical twins. MiXCR, applied by TCRdb to the 5' RACE reads, yields one record per CDR3 protein. The table records 1,800,000 or so distinct CDR3 sequences, about 31% of them present only once. The specimen sequenced was cord blood. These receptors all come from a newborn girl in good health.

This clonotype was picked up many times. This chain connects TRBV15 to TRBJ2-4; the match to TRBD1 covers 7 bases. CDR1 is LNHNV, CDR2 YYDKDF, per germline (reference sequence). V lost 3 bases to trimming and J lost 1 base; unmatched junction nucleotides: 0. The CDR3 loop spans 14 amino acids. The CDR3 protein is CATSRDRAKNIQYF. CDR3 nucleotide sequence: TGTGCCACCAGCAGGGACAGGGCCAAAAACATTCAGTACTTC.

This clonotype appeared a few times. The rearrangement links TRBV20-1 to TRBJ2-7; TRBD1 agrees at 10 bases. Germline trimming cut 0 bases from V and 7 bases from J; bases unmatched to any gene: 21. Germline lookup yields CDR1 DFQATT and CDR2 SNEGSKA (reference sequence). CDR3 size: 19 residues. Here the CDR3 DNA reads TGCAGTGCTAGAGAGGGTGTCACCGAAACGGGACAGGGGTCCAAGGAGCAGTACTTC. This encodes CSAREGVTETGQGSKEQYF.

This clonotype was seen a handful of times. The genes are TRBV4-1 and TRBJ2-1; 13 nucleotides align to TRBD2. V gave up 3 bases and J gave up 9 bases; unmatched junction bases: 11. Germline CDR1 and CDR2: MGHRA and YSYEKL. This CDR3 contains 17 residues. The CDR3 loop reads CASSQQTGTSGVFEQFF. CDR3 coding DNA: TGCGCCAGCAGCCAGCAAACCGGGACTAGCGGGGTCTTTGAGCAGTTCTTC.

V usage is TRBV27 and J usage is TRBJ2-4; 9 bases map to TRBD1. The germline gives CDR1 MNHEY, CDR2 SMNVEV (reference sequence). This CDR3 has 13 residues. The ends lost 6 bases at V and 13 bases at J; junction bases unmatched: 10. The CDR3 is CASSYNTGGEQYF. The CDR3 DNA reads as TGTGCCAGCAGCTATAATACAGGGGGCGAACAGTACTTC.

This clonotype has just a few counts. The chain joins TRBV3-1 to TRBJ2-5; possibly TRBD2 for D (6 bases). The CDR3 covers 13 residues. The germline V gene encodes CDR1 LGHDT and CDR2 YNNKEL (reference sequence). Trimming pared 0 bases from V and 4 bases from J, leaving 6 bases between. The CDR3 spells CASSQEGGETQYF. The CDR3 coding sequence is TGTGCCAGCAGCCAAGAGGGGGGAGAGACCCAGTACTTC.

This clonotype occurred many times. The chain employs TRBV5-1 and TRBJ2-7; D is unclear. Germline values: CDR1 SGHRS, CDR2 YFSETQ. CDR3 length: 13 amino acids. V gave up 0 bases and J gave up 4 bases, with 8 bases separating them. CDR3 in amino acids: CASSLDSAYEQYF. The CDR3 DNA reads as TGCGCCAGCAGCTTGGACTCAGCTTACGAGCAGTACTTC.

The gene calls are TRBV7-2 and TRBJ2-1; 9 bases match TRBD2. The germline V gene has CDR1 SGHTA and CDR2 FQGNSA. CDR3 size: 15 residues. Trimming cost V 3 bases and J 10 bases; bases outside gene matches: 10. CDR3 DNA: TGTGCCAGCAGCTTGATAAATAGCGGGGGACACGAGCAGTTCTTC. Amino acids: CASSLINSGGHEQFF.

The chain joins TRBV6-5 to TRBJ2-7; 12 bases line up with TRBD2. The ends lost 0 bases at V and 2 bases at J; junction bases unmatched: 5. Germline V gives CDR1 MNHEY, CDR2 SVGAGI. The CDR3 sequence is 17 residues long. The CDR3 reads CASSYSVRLAGAYEQYF. The CDR3 nucleotides read TGTGCCAGCAGTTACTCGGTCAGACTAGCGGGAGCCTACGAGCAGTACTTC.

The gene calls are TRBV6-5 and TRBJ1-2; D ambiguous. Germline-derived CDR1 and CDR2 are MNHEY and SVGAGI. The V end was cut by 8 bases, the J end by 6 bases, with 16 bases between. CDR3 length: 13 amino acids. CDR3 in amino acids: CASRYREWDGYTF. The CDR3 DNA sequence: TGTGCCAGCCGCTATAGGGAATGGGATGGCTACACCTTC.

The V call is TRBV6-5, the J call TRBJ2-3, with 9 nucleotides matching TRBD1. The V segment lost 6 bases and the J segment 4 bases; nucleotides outside the gene matches: 8. This CDR3 has 15 amino acids. CDR1 and CDR2 from the germline V gene are MNHEY and SVGAGI. The CDR3: CASRLQGARADTQYF. The CDR3 region has the DNA TGTGCCAGCAGGTTACAGGGGGCGCGGGCAGATACGCAGTATTTT.

This clonotype was recorded many times. The chain is built from TRBV20-1 and TRBJ2-7; TRBD1 aligns across 9 bases. V shed 5 bases and J 4 bases; nucleotides not matched to a gene: 3. The CDR3 is 12 amino acids. Germline-derived CDR1 and CDR2 are DFQATT and SNEGSKA (reference sequence). CDR3 sequence reads: CSARDRDYEQYF. The CDR3 region has the DNA TGCAGTGCTCGGGACAGGGATTACGAGCAGTACTTC.

The chain uses TRBV3-1 and TRBJ2-2; 10 positions match TRBD2. Germline-derived CDR1 and CDR2 are LGHDT and YNNKEL (reference sequence). Trimming cost V 2 bases and J 7 bases; bases outside gene matches: 4. This CDR3 spans 15 amino acids. CDR3 sequence (DNA): TGTGCCAGCAGCCAATCTAGCGGGGGAGGCGGGGAGCTGTTTTTT. Translated: CASSQSSGGGGELFF.

This clonotype was recorded only once. The chain links TRBV20-1 to TRBJ2-6; TRBD1 agrees at 10 bases. This CDR3 spans 19 amino acids. Trimming took 0 bases from V and 0 from J; bases not matched to a gene: 8. Germline V gene data show CDR1 as DFQATT and CDR2 as SNEGSKA (reference sequence). CDR3 coding DNA: TGCAGTGCTAGAGACTCGGGACAGGGGACCTTCTCTGGGGCCAACGTCCTGACTTTC. Translated: CSARDSGQGTFSGANVLTF.

This clonotype appeared many times. The V and J genes are TRBV6-2 or TRBV6-3 and TRBJ2-1; D remains unclear. V was shortened by 8 bases and J by 3 bases, with 14 bases between the two germline ends. The CDR3 length is 14 residues. Germline V CDR1 and CDR2: MNHEY, SVGEGT. The chain's CDR3 is CASASRLDYNEQFF. CDR3 DNA: TGTGCCAGCGCTTCACGACTGGACTACAATGAGCAGTTCTTC.